This T cell receptor (beta chain) stems from a study of T cells in Graves' hyperthyroidism and ophthalmopathy. Study-wide background: The authors collected peripheral blood at initial diagnosis, before any treatment.

RNA transcripts gave rise to amplified TCR beta CDR3 regions. During a first-round RT-PCR of the TCR CDR3, the HTBI primer set was used. TCRdb re-called the multiplex PCR reads with MiXCR, one entry per CDR3 protein. The table has about 350,000 distinct CDR3 sequences, roughly 19% seen once; the top ten hold about 4%. Study-level points and caveats: Blood also carried most thyroid clonotypes expanded above 0.001. Separating ophthalmopathy from stable hyperthyroidism was achieved by a 13 V-J model.

Germline lookup yields CDR1 LGHNA and CDR2 YNFKEQ. V lost 0 bases, J lost 7 bases, and 13 bases lay in between. This CDR3 comprises 15 residues. This clonotype was recorded a few times. The antigen remains undetermined. The receptor was derived from a woman aged 18 to 35 with Graves' hyperthyroidism. The sequencing sample was made of blood. This chain uses TRBV4-2 with TRBJ1-5, with D possibly matching TRBD1 (5 bases). CDR3 nucleotide sequence: TGTGCCAGCAGCCAAGATCAACAGGAGGGACAGCCCCAGCATTTT. Protein: CASSQDQQEGQPQHF.